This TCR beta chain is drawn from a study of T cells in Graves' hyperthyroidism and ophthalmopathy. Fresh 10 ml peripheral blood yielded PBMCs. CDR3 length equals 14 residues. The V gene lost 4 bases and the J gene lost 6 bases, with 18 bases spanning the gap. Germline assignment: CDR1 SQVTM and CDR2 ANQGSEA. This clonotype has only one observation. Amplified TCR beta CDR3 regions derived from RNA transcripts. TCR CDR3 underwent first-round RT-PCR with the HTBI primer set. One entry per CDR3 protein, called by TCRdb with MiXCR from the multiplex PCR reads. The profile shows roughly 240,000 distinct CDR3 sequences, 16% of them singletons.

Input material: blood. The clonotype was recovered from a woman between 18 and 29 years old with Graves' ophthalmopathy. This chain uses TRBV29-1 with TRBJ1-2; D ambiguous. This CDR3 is CSVGTATLSDGYTF. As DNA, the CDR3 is TGCAGCGTTGGAACGGCTACCCTGTCGGATGGCTACACCTTC.